This T cell receptor (beta chain) appears in the sequencing data of a study of vaccination and CD4 T cells after COVID-19 (dated 2022 in TCRdb). About the investigation overall: Convalescent patients had a positive SARS-CoV-2 result on nasal swab PCR, and of these patients, about ten had mild disease and one had severe disease. The cultures were stimulated with overlapping spike peptide pools from SARS-CoV-2 and from the common cold coronaviruses HCoV-NL63, HCoV-OC43 and HCoV-229E. Post-vaccine blood samples were taken a median of around 70 days after the second vaccine dose, with a range of about 12 to 250 days. Participants received two doses of either the Pfizer-BioNTech BNT162b2 vaccine (n=8) or the Moderna mRNA-1273 vaccine (n=2). Six males and four females were included in the convalescent cohort, with two Hispanic individuals, seven Caucasians, two Asians and one multiracial person represented. In ten to eleven COVID-19 convalescent patients and several infection-naive healthy vaccine recipients, the spike-specific CD4+ TCR repertoire before mRNA vaccination was compared with the repertoire after mRNA vaccination. In control cultures, a CEFX viral epitope pool was used as positive control, an HIV-1 Nef peptide pool was used as negative control, or no peptide was added. Post-COVID blood samples were collected from convalescent patients a median of around 100 days after diagnosis, with a range of about 30 to 161 days.

As regards this clonotype: Its antigen remains undetermined. Within one base of it there is no much larger clone, and no base qualities were kept.

Library preparation was by PCR. TCR sequencing of DNA from cultured CD4+ T cells used the Oncomine TCR Beta short-read assay at the Johns Hopkins FTIC core. The QIAamp micro DNA kit was used to extract genomic DNA from the cultured CD4+ T cells. Oncomine TCR Beta libraries from cultured CD4+ T cells were pooled with unique dual indexes and sequenced on an Illumina iSeq 100. The published analysis was carried out like this. Non-productive sequences were filtered out, and CDR3s that did not start with C, did not end with F or W, or were shorter than 7 amino acids were discarded. Antigen-specific clonotypes were identified with the MANAFEST web application by comparing peptide-stimulated wells with reference and other culture wells. For a clone to be called positive, the clone needed an FDR below 0.05, an odds ratio above 5, and a productive frequency above 0.1% in at least two of three replicate wells. Cross-reactive clonotypes were defined as significantly expanded in both SARS-CoV-2 spike wells and at least one common cold coronavirus spike condition. CDR3 homology was assessed with Levenshtein distances (stringdist) and unrooted phylogenetic trees (ape) in R version 3.6.1. The public reads were run again by TCRdb, first through fastp at Q25 and then through MiXCR, and only productive beta chains were kept. Here each entry gathers all rows of one CDR3 protein and keeps the most common genes and DNA. In this record, the V and J calls reflect TCRdb's handling and not the investigators' own analysis. In this sample the table shows under 15,000 distinct CDR3 sequences, around three fifths of which occur a single time. Under 30% of the sample comes from the top ten.

The label giving this sample's treatment or condition can be read as: roughly ten-day PBMC culture with coronavirus spike peptide pools or control peptides (ViraFEST assay). The ViraFEST assay was used in the study, in which antigen-specific T cells were expanded with peptide pools and expanded clonotypes were subsequently identified by TCR sequencing. The convalescent patients' positive SARS-CoV-2 PCR tests fell between March and December 2020, which was before the Alpha, Beta and Delta variants emerged in the United States. About 2 million PBMCs per well were cultured in IMDM with approximately 5% human AB serum and 7.5 to 10 IU/ml IL-2, plus 10 ug/ml peptide pools. Half of the culture medium was replaced with fresh IL-2-containing medium on days 3 and 7. After less than 12 days of culture, CD4+ T cells were isolated by negative selection using the EasySep CD4+ T cell isolation kit. Ficoll-Paque Plus gradient centrifugation was used to isolate PBMCs from whole blood, and the isolated PBMCs were then either used fresh or cryopreserved at -140C. Each culture condition was generally run in triplicate wells.

What the study reported, not specific to this receptor: In convalescent patients, a median about 84% of post-vaccine SARS-CoV-2-reactive clones were detected only after vaccination, and vaccine-specific priming was suggested by this finding. Of the vaccine-specific clones found in convalescent patients, nearly all (304 of 307) were mono-reactive for SARS-CoV-2 spike instead of being cross-reactive with common cold coronaviruses. An increase in the median number of SARS-CoV-2-reactive clonotypes from approximately 23 after infection to 38 after vaccination was observed, but the change was not found to be significant. The study included relatively few convalescent patients and did not analyze early timepoints after natural infection.

The CDR1 and CDR2 encoded by the germline V gene are MNHEY and SVGEGT. Reading from cysteine to phenylalanine, the CDR3 counts 12 amino acids. CDR3 DNA only is kept here, 36 bases in frame from base 1. V is clipped by 0 bases and J by 9 bases, and the sequence between their germline boundaries is 9 bases long. Sequencing was carried out using CD4+ T cells from blood, cultured in vitro. The chain is encoded by TRBV6-2 or TRBV6-3 joined to TRBJ2-7; there is no confident call for the D gene. The sequence was collected from a human donor who had recovered from COVID-19. Here is the DNA: TGTGCCAGCAGTTACTCCCCGGGTCGGCAGTACTTC. Translated, this is CASSYSPGRQYF.